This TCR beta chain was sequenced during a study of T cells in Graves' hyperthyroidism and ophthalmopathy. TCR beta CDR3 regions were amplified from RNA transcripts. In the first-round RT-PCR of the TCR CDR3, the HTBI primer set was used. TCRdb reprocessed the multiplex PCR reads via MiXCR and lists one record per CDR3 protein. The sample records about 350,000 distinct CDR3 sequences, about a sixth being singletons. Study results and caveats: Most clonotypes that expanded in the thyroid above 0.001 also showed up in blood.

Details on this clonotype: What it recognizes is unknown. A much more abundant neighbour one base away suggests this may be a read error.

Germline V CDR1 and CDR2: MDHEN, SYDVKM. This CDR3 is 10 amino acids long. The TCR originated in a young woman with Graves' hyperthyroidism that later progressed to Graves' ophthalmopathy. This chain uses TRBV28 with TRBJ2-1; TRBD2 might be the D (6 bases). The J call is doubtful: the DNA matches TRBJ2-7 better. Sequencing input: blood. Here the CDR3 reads CASGGNEQYF. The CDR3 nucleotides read TGTGCCAGTGGGGGGAATGAGCAGTACTTC.